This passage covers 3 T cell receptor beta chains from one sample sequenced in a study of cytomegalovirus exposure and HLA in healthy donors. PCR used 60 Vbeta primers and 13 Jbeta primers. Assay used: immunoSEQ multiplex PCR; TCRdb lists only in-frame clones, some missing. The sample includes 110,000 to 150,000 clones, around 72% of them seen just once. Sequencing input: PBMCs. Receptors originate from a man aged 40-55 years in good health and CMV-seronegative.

For the CDR3, the DNA is TGCGCCAGCAGCCGCGGGACAGGGAACGCTAATTCACCCCTCCACTTT. Its translation: CASSRGTGNANSPLHF. The chain couples TRBV4-1 to TRBJ1-6; 9 bases align to TRBD1. Germline CDR1 MGHRA, CDR2 YSYEKL. The CDR3 totals 16 residues. Trimming took 4 bases from V and 6 from J; bases not matched to a gene: 7.

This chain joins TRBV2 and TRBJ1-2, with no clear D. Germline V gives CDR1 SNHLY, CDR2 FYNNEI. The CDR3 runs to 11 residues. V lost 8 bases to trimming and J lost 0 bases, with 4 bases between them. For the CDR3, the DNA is TGTGCCAGCCTTTCTAACTATGGCTACACCTTC. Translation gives CASLSNYGYTF.

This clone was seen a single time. The CDR3 region is CASSPSRPNTEAFF. In DNA form, the CDR3 reads TGTGCCAGCTCACCATCCCGTCCGAACACTGAAGCTTTCTTT. This chain uses TRBV18 with TRBJ1-1; D not resolved. The CDR3 is made up of 14 amino acids. From germline, CDR1 is KGHSH and CDR2 LQKENI. Trimming cost V 2 bases and J 1 base, with 8 bases left between them.